Following are 30 T cell receptor beta chains from one sample sequenced in a study of blood T cell repertoires in COVID-19 (dated by TCRdb to about 2020). The library was prepared using the immunoSEQ multiplex PCR assay. Not all clones reach the TCRdb copy of this immuneACCESS table, which keeps in-frame sequences only. Checked studies attribute under half of the gap to unresolved V genes and leave the rest unexplained. This sample comprises fewer than 250,000 clones, roughly nine tenths of them detected only once. The ten largest make up around 1.6% of the sample. Specimen: peripheral blood. All receptors derive from a man between 65 and 80 years old with acute or convalescent COVID-19.

The chain is built from TRBV18 and TRBJ2-3; weak D call: TRBD1 (6 bases). V was cut by 1 base and J by 1 base, with 15 bases left in between. From germline, CDR1 is KGHSH and CDR2 LQKENI. The CDR3 is made up of 17 amino acids. CDR3 DNA sequence: TGTGCCAGCTCACCACTGATCCAGGGACACCGCACAGATACGCAGTATTTT. As protein: CASSPLIQGHRTDTQYF.

The rearrangement links TRBV28 to TRBJ1-2; 10 positions match TRBD1. Losses at the gene ends were 7 bases for V and 4 bases for J; bases not matched to a gene: 9. Germline CDR1 and CDR2: MDHEN and SYDVKM. The CDR3 is made up of 15 amino acids. Here the CDR3 DNA reads TGTGCCAGCACCGGGACAGGGGCGCAAGGCTATGGCTACACCTTC. As protein: CASTGTGAQGYGYTF.

The chain couples TRBV19 to TRBJ2-7, with 9 nucleotides matching TRBD2. The germline V gene has CDR1 LNHDA and CDR2 SQIVND (reference sequence). The J segment lost 2 bases and the V segment lost 3 bases, leaving 5 bases of the junction unmatched. CDR3 size: 15 residues. CDR3 protein: CASSIGASGAYEQYF. The CDR3 nucleotides read TGTGCCAGTAGTATTGGGGCTAGCGGGGCCTACGAGCAGTACTTC.

J is TRBJ1-4 and V is TRBV6-5, with TRBD1 as a possible D gene (5 bases). From germline, CDR1 is MNHEY and CDR2 SVGAGI. The CDR3 is 14 residues long. The V end was cut by 2 bases, the J end by 2 bases, with 6 bases between. CDR3 bases: TGTGCCAGCAGTTACGGGGCCACTAATGAAAAACTGTTTTTT. Its protein product is CASSYGATNEKLFF.

The chain recombines TRBV24-1 with TRBJ1-5; D is uncertain. Germline CDR1 is KGHDR and CDR2 is SFDVKD. Trimming stripped 1 base from V and 6 bases from J, with 9 bases between. CDR3 size: 14 residues. In DNA, the CDR3 is TGTGCCACCAGTGATTTCACCGATAGTCAGCCCCAGCATTTT. Translated, it gives CATSDFTDSQPQHF.

The rearrangement joins TRBV6-5 to TRBJ2-1, with 9 bases fitting TRBD2. The length of the CDR3 is 15 residues. Germline V gives CDR1 MNHEY, CDR2 SVGAGI. The V and J ends lost 6 bases and 7 bases, in that order; junction bases with no gene match: 10. As DNA, the CDR3 is TGTGCCAGCAGCCCATTAGCGGGAGAAGGAAATGAGCAGTTCTTC. Residues: CASSPLAGEGNEQFF.

The J gene is TRBJ2-1, the V gene TRBV5-6, with D tentatively TRBD1 (5 bases). Per the germline V gene, CDR1 is SGHDT and CDR2 is YYEEEE. The CDR3 has 16 amino acids. Trimming took 0 bases from V and 3 from J, leaving 13 bases between them. CDR3 in DNA: TGTGCCAGCAGCTTGGGTCAGGGCCTAAGCTACAATGAGCAGTTCTTC. This codes for CASSLGQGLSYNEQFF.

For this clone: Other DNA sequences from this sample encode an identical CDR3 as well. This chain connects TRBV19 to TRBJ1-4, with 11 bases fitting TRBD1. Germline V CDR1 and CDR2: LNHDA, SQIVND (reference sequence). After removal of 9 bases from V and 6 bases from J, the junction contained 3 bases not matched to a gene. CDR3 length: 13 amino acids. CDR3: CASMGQGDEKLFF. The CDR3 DNA reads TGTGCCAGCATGGGACAGGGGGATGAAAAACTGTTTTTT.

This clone has just one count. The chain couples TRBV11-2 to TRBJ2-1, with TRBD2 matching over 15 bases. V shed 5 bases and J 9 bases; nucleotides not matched to a gene: 2. This CDR3 region has 14 residues. Germline lookup yields CDR1 SGHAT and CDR2 FQNNGV. CDR3 loop: CASSPGLAGGEQFF. For the CDR3, the DNA is TGTGCCAGCAGCCCGGGACTAGCGGGGGGTGAGCAGTTCTTC.

The chain is built from TRBV3-1 (or the pseudogene TRBV3-2) and TRBJ2-2; 12 bases fit TRBD1. The CDR3 sequence is 16 residues long. V gave up 6 bases and J gave up 5 bases; unmatched junction bases: 7. CDR1 and CDR2 (germline): LGHDT, YNNKEL (reference sequence). CDR3 amino acids: CASSSGQGARTGELFF. The CDR3 coding sequence is TGTGCCAGCAGTTCGGGACAGGGGGCGCGAACCGGGGAGCTGTTTTTT.

As regards this clone: The sample carries other DNA sequences with the same CDR3. V gene TRBV18 combines with J gene TRBJ2-1; a possible D gene is TRBD1 (5 bases). Between the trimmed V and J ends, which lost 3 bases and 4 bases, there was a span of 7 bases. CDR3 length: 13 amino acids. Per germline, CDR1 KGHSH and CDR2 LQKENI. CDR3 in amino acids: CASSPGLYNEQFF. CDR3 sequence (DNA): TGTGCCAGCTCACCGGGGCTATACAATGAGCAGTTCTTC.

This sequence joins TRBV19 and TRBJ1-5, with a tentative D call TRBD1 (6 bases). The germline V and J ends were trimmed by 3 bases and 0 bases, with 15 bases remaining between them. CDR3 length: 17 amino acids. Germline assignment: CDR1 LNHDA and CDR2 SQIVND (reference sequence). CDR3 protein: CASSIGGAGYSNQPQHF. The CDR3 DNA sequence: TGTGCCAGTAGTATCGGGGGGGCAGGTTATAGCAATCAGCCCCAGCATTTT.

CDR3 amino acids: CASSYTSGRIGFASYNEQFF. CDR3 nucleotides: TGTGCCAGCAGTTACACTAGCGGGAGAATCGGTTTTGCCTCCTACAATGAGCAGTTCTTC. J is TRBJ2-1 and V is TRBV28, with 11 bases matching TRBD2. The CDR3 spans 20 residues. CDR1 MDHEN and CDR2 SYDVKM come from the germline V gene. Trimming cost V 4 bases and J 0 bases; bases outside gene matches: 14.

The chain recombines TRBV3-1 (or the pseudogene TRBV3-2) with TRBJ1-2; unclear D gene. This CDR3 has 16 amino acids. The V gene lost 0 bases and the J gene lost 5 bases, with 16 bases spanning the gap. Germline V CDR1 and CDR2: LGHDT, YNNKEL (reference sequence). Here the CDR3 DNA reads TGTGCCAGCAGCCAAGATCTGGGCAGGTTACAATATGGCTACACCTTC. Translating gives CASSQDLGRLQYGYTF.

This clone is a singleton in its sample. This chain joins TRBV10-3 and TRBJ1-2; D uncertain. Germline values: CDR1 ENHRY, CDR2 SYGVKD. The CDR3 consists of 15 residues. The V end lost 0 bases, the J end lost 5 bases, and 13 bases lay between the germline ends. CDR3: CAISESEDIFYGYTF. The CDR3 nucleotides read TGTGCCATCAGTGAGTCGGAGGATATATTTTATGGCTACACCTTC.

The J gene is TRBJ2-5, the V gene TRBV28, with TRBD2 matching 9 bases. Trimming cost V 5 bases and J 3 bases; bases outside gene matches: 7. The CDR3 has 15 amino acids. Per the germline V gene, CDR1 is MDHEN and CDR2 is SYDVKM. This chain's CDR3 is CASSKAGGQKETQYF. CDR3 nucleotides: TGTGCCAGCAGTAAGGCGGGGGGGCAGAAAGAGACCCAGTACTTC.

The chain carries TRBV9 and TRBJ2-1; TRBD2 aligns across 9 bases. CDR1 and CDR2 from the germline V gene are SGDLS and YYNGEE. This CDR3 contains 15 residues. J lost 9 bases, V lost 0 bases, and 7 bases had no gene match. The CDR3 coding sequence is TGTGCCAGCAGCGTAGATGGTAGCGGGAGAACTGAGCAGTTCTTC. It encodes CASSVDGSGRTEQFF.

The gene calls are TRBV14 and TRBJ2-5; D is uncertain. Germline V gene sequence: CDR1 SGHDN, CDR2 FVKESK. Trimming removed 3 bases from V and 5 bases from J, with 7 bases in between. The CDR3 runs to 12 residues. The CDR3 bases are TGTGCCAGCAGCCATATACGGGAGACCCAGTACTTC. Translation gives CASSHIRETQYF.

The CDR3 DNA is TGCGCCAGCAGCTTGGCGGGGACAGATAATGAAAAACTGTTTTTT. It yields the protein CASSLAGTDNEKLFF. V usage is TRBV5-1 and J usage is TRBJ1-4; 7 bases fit TRBD1. Unmatched junction bases numbered 3, after V lost 0 bases and J lost 4 bases. This CDR3 contains 15 residues. The germline V gene encodes CDR1 SGHRS and CDR2 YFSETQ.

J is TRBJ2-5 and V is TRBV27; weak D call: TRBD2 (6 bases). Germline lookup yields CDR1 MNHEY and CDR2 SMNVEV (reference sequence). The CDR3 sequence is 13 residues long. Trimming pared 3 bases from V and 5 bases from J, leaving 10 bases between. Here the CDR3 reads CASSFGGPETQYF. CDR3 sequence (DNA): TGTGCCAGCAGTTTCGGAGGGCCTGAGACCCAGTACTTC.

The chain links TRBV10-3 to TRBJ1-5; D uncertain. Deletions cut 6 bases from V and 5 bases from J, with 11 bases between. The length of the CDR3 is 13 residues. Germline V gene lookup returns CDR1 ENHRY and CDR2 SYGVKD. CDR3: CAIRAGEDQPQHF. CDR3 nucleotides: TGTGCCATCAGAGCGGGAGAGGATCAGCCCCAGCATTTT.

The rearrangement joins TRBV9 to TRBJ2-1; D call uncertain. The CDR3 spans 14 residues. The germline V gene has CDR1 SGDLS and CDR2 YYNGEE. V lost 1 base, J lost 8 bases, and 13 bases lay in between. The CDR3 sequence: CASSVTRASHEQFF. Here the CDR3 DNA reads TGTGCCAGCAGCGTAACGAGAGCTTCTCATGAGCAGTTCTTC.

The chain combines TRBV9 with TRBJ1-1; D is possibly TRBD1 (5 bases). The CDR3 has 15 residues. In germline, CDR1 is SGDLS, CDR2 YYNGEE. V was shortened by 4 bases and J by 3 bases, with 16 bases between the two germline ends. The DNA of the CDR3 is TGTGCCAGCAGCCCCCTGACTAGAGGGGACACTGAAGCTTTCTTT. Its protein product is CASSPLTRGDTEAFF. Full variable domain (missing parts from reference TRBV9 and TRBJ1-1): DSGVTQTPKHLITATGQRVTLRCSPRSGDLSVYWYQQSLDQGLQFLIQYYNGEERAKGNILERFSAQQFPDLHSELNLSSLELGDSALYFCASSPLTRGDTEAFFGQGTRLTVV.

The gene calls are TRBV18 and TRBJ2-3; D ambiguous. The CDR3 runs to 14 residues. CDR1 is KGHSH and CDR2 is LQKENI in the germline V gene. Trimming removed 2 bases at V and 0 bases at J, with 6 bases between. The CDR3 nucleotides read TGTGCCAGCTCACCAAGCGCGAGCACAGATACGCAGTATTTT. It translates to CASSPSASTDTQYF.

The chain has TRBV6-2 or TRBV6-3 and TRBJ2-1; no reliable D call. CDR1 MNHEY and CDR2 SVGEGT come from the germline V gene. This CDR3 is built from 13 residues. Trimming took off 6 bases at V and 3 bases at J, with 9 bases between the two ends. The chain's CDR3 is CASSRTGYNEQFF. DNA for the CDR3: TGTGCCAGCAGCCGCACGGGCTACAATGAGCAGTTCTTC.

The V gene is TRBV29-1, the J gene TRBJ2-1, with 9 nucleotides matching TRBD2. This CDR3 spans 14 amino acids. V shed 6 bases and J 5 bases; nucleotides not matched to a gene: 8. Germline V lookup: CDR1 SQVTM, CDR2 ANQGSEA. This CDR3 is CSVGGSGGDNEQFF. In DNA, the CDR3 is TGCAGCGTGGGCGGTAGCGGGGGAGACAATGAGCAGTTCTTC.

This clone was recorded a few times. This sequence joins TRBV6-5 and TRBJ1-2; D not resolved. CDR3 length equals 15 residues. CDR1 is MNHEY, CDR2 SVGAGI, per germline. The germline V and J ends were trimmed by 0 bases and 4 bases, with 12 bases remaining between them. CDR3: CASSYSGGNAYGYTF. CDR3 nucleotide sequence: TGTGCCAGCAGTTACTCTGGAGGGAATGCCTATGGCTACACCTTC.

The J gene is TRBJ1-5, the V gene TRBV11-1; D uncertain. Germline V CDR1 and CDR2: SGHAT, FQDESV (reference sequence). CDR3 length equals 12 residues. The germline V and J ends were trimmed by 4 bases and 4 bases, with 5 bases remaining between them. This CDR3 is CASSSPNQPQHF. CDR3 in DNA: TGTGCCAGCAGCTCTCCTAATCAGCCCCAGCATTTT.

This clone was observed a handful of times. Other nucleotide sequences in the sample specify the same CDR3. V and J are TRBV19 and TRBJ1-1, with D tentatively TRBD1 (5 bases). CDR3 length: 13 amino acids. Trimming took 6 bases from V and 1 from J, leaving 9 bases between them. Per germline, CDR1 LNHDA and CDR2 SQIVND (reference sequence). CDR3 sequence (DNA): TGTGCCAGTAGACCTCAGGGGAACACTGAAGCTTTCTTT. This codes for CASRPQGNTEAFF.

The chain couples TRBV6-5 to TRBJ2-1; 11 positions agree with TRBD2. Germline V gene lookup returns CDR1 MNHEY and CDR2 SVGAGI. The CDR3 totals 15 residues. Unmatched junction bases numbered 7, after V lost 5 bases and J lost 7 bases. As DNA, the CDR3 is TGTGCCAGCAGTCCTACTAGCGGGAGTCTTAATGAGCAGTTCTTC. This gives the protein CASSPTSGSLNEQFF.